The rows below give T cell receptor beta chains drawn from one sample of a study of T cell repertoires in cytomegalovirus infection. TCRdb independently ran MiXCR on the reads; one entry per CDR3 protein. The sample lists about half a million distinct CDR3 sequences, 30% to 40% occurring once. Antigen specificity for these receptors is unknown. The sample in question was cultured PBMCs, obtained from culture after CMV antigen stimulation. The receptors here all came from a human donor in good health (CMV status not recorded). Some clones in this sample may be carry-over from other donors' samples. Each CDR3 is given with its conserved first and last residue. D genes are given only for firm matches. Some rows mark clone size as missing; the rest say once, few, many or name a class of expanded clone.

d_call: TRBD1; j_call: TRBJ1-4; v_call: TRBV7-6; clone_size: .; cdr3_nt: TGTGCCAGCAGCTCTTCAGGGGGCGGTGAAAAACTGTTTTTT; cdr3_aa: CASSSSGGGEKLFF
d_call: TRBD2; j_call: TRBJ2-3; v_call: TRBV5-4; clone_size: many; cdr3_nt: TGTGCCAGCAGCCGCCTAGCGGGAGGGACAGATACGCAGTATTTT; cdr3_aa: CASSRLAGGTDTQYF
d_call: TRBD1; j_call: TRBJ1-3; v_call: TRBV6-1; clone_size: .; cdr3_nt: TGTGCCAGCAGTCGGGACAGGGTTGGAAACACCATATATTTT; cdr3_aa: CASSRDRVGNTIYF
d_call: TRBD1; j_call: TRBJ2-7; v_call: TRBV18; clone_size: few; cdr3_nt: TGTGCCAGCTCACAGTGGACAGGGACCAGTGTCAACGAGCAGTACTTC; cdr3_aa: CASSQWTGTSVNEQYF
d_call: .; j_call: TRBJ2-7; v_call: TRBV28; clone_size: .; cdr3_nt: TGTGCCAGCAGGGGACTGACCTCCTACGAGCAGTACTTC; cdr3_aa: CASRGLTSYEQYF
d_call: .; j_call: TRBJ1-1; v_call: TRBV24-1; clone_size: .; cdr3_nt: TGTGCCACCGGGGGGGTCGGGCTCCCGGCTTTCTTT; cdr3_aa: CATGGVGLPAFF
d_call: .; j_call: TRBJ2-3; v_call: TRBV20-1; clone_size: .; cdr3_nt: TGCAGTGCTACCCGCGGACCTAGCACAGATACGCAGTATTTT; cdr3_aa: CSATRGPSTDTQYF
d_call: .; j_call: TRBJ2-3; v_call: TRBV12-3/TRBV12-4; clone_size: .; cdr3_nt: TGTGCCAGCAGTCCGACGGGGTTTCCAGATACGCAGTATTTT; cdr3_aa: CASSPTGFPDTQYF
d_call: TRBD1; j_call: TRBJ1-5; v_call: TRBV5-6; clone_size: .; cdr3_nt: TGTGCCAGCAGCTACTCCGGGACAGGGAGGTTCAATCAGCCCCAGCATTTT; cdr3_aa: CASSYSGTGRFNQPQHF
d_call: TRBD1; j_call: TRBJ1-4; v_call: TRBV7-3; clone_size: few; cdr3_nt: TGTGCCAGCAGCTCCCCCAACAGGGGGCAAGGGGAAAAACTGTTTTTT; cdr3_aa: CASSSPNRGQGEKLFF
d_call: .; j_call: TRBJ2-2; v_call: TRBV6-2/TRBV6-3; clone_size: few; cdr3_nt: TGTGCCAGCAGTTACAGAAGGGTCACCGGGGAGCTGTTTTTT; cdr3_aa: CASSYRRVTGELFF
d_call: .; j_call: TRBJ2-7; v_call: TRBV28; clone_size: few; cdr3_nt: TGTGCCAGCAGTTTGCGGGTAGGGCCCTACGAGCAGTACTTC; cdr3_aa: CASSLRVGPYEQYF
d_call: TRBD2; j_call: TRBJ2-1; v_call: TRBV12-3/TRBV12-4; clone_size: many; cdr3_nt: TGTGCCAGCAGTTACGGACTAGCGGAAAACAATGAGCAGTTCTTC; cdr3_aa: CASSYGLAENNEQFF
d_call: TRBD2; j_call: TRBJ2-2; v_call: TRBV14; clone_size: many; cdr3_nt: TGTGCCAGCAGCCCACTAGCGGGAGGGCCGTTGGACACCGGGGAGCTGTTTTTT; cdr3_aa: CASSPLAGGPLDTGELFF
d_call: .; j_call: TRBJ1-4; v_call: TRBV18; clone_size: few; cdr3_nt: TGTGCCAGCTCACAGTCTGACAGGAGGGAAAAACTGTTTTTT; cdr3_aa: CASSQSDRREKLFF
d_call: .; j_call: TRBJ2-2; v_call: TRBV19; clone_size: .; cdr3_nt: TGTGCCAGTAATGAGGGAGTGGGCACCGGGGAGCTGTTTTTT; cdr3_aa: CASNEGVGTGELFF
d_call: TRBD1; j_call: TRBJ1-5; v_call: TRBV28; clone_size: many; cdr3_nt: TGTGCCAGCAGTTCAGGGGGTCAGCCCCAGCATTTT; cdr3_aa: CASSSGGQPQHF
d_call: TRBD1; j_call: TRBJ2-5; v_call: TRBV7-2; clone_size: .; cdr3_nt: TGTGCCAGCAGCTCTGTTCGGGACAGGGAATGGACGGAGACCCAGTACTTC; cdr3_aa: CASSSVRDREWTETQYF
d_call: .; j_call: TRBJ2-3; v_call: TRBV12-3/TRBV12-4; clone_size: few; cdr3_nt: TGTGCCAGCAGTTCGAACGGGTTGCCGACAGATACGCAGTATTTT; cdr3_aa: CASSSNGLPTDTQYF
d_call: TRBD2; j_call: TRBJ2-1; v_call: TRBV20-1; clone_size: .; cdr3_nt: TGCAGTGCTAGAGATGGAGCGGGAGGGCCCTCCTACAATGAGCAGTTCTTC; cdr3_aa: CSARDGAGGPSYNEQFF
d_call: .; j_call: TRBJ2-1; v_call: TRBV19; clone_size: once; cdr3_nt: TGTGCCAGTAGTCCCTGGGCGCCGAGTTCCTACAATGAGCAGTTCTTC; cdr3_aa: CASSPWAPSSYNEQFF
d_call: .; j_call: TRBJ2-3; v_call: TRBV6-1; clone_size: .; cdr3_nt: TGTGCCAGCAGTCTAGATGAGGGGCTAGATACGCAGTATTTT; cdr3_aa: CASSLDEGLDTQYF
d_call: TRBD1; j_call: TRBJ1-2; v_call: TRBV7-2; clone_size: few; cdr3_nt: TGTGCCAGCGGGGGACAGACTTATGGCTACACCTTC; cdr3_aa: CASGGQTYGYTF
d_call: .; j_call: TRBJ2-7; v_call: TRBV20-1; clone_size: .; cdr3_nt: TGCAGTGCTTTCACACGCGCCGAGCAGTACTTC; cdr3_aa: CSAFTRAEQYF
d_call: .; j_call: TRBJ1-2; v_call: TRBV6-1; clone_size: many; cdr3_nt: TGTGCCAGCAGTGAAGAGGGGACATGGCTCTATGGCTACACCTTC; cdr3_aa: CASSEEGTWLYGYTF
d_call: .; j_call: TRBJ1-4; v_call: TRBV11-3; clone_size: few; cdr3_nt: TGTGCCAGCAGCTTTTCCCAGGGTTCGGTTGAAAAACTGTTTTTT; cdr3_aa: CASSFSQGSVEKLFF
d_call: TRBD1; j_call: TRBJ1-1; v_call: TRBV5-4; clone_size: once; cdr3_nt: TGTGCCAGCAGCCGCTCACAGGGGATGGCTTTCTTT; cdr3_aa: CASSRSQGMAFF
d_call: .; j_call: TRBJ1-1; v_call: TRBV28; clone_size: few; cdr3_nt: TGTGCCAGCAGTCCCGTCCAGGGTGGGACTGAAGCTTTCTTT; cdr3_aa: CASSPVQGGTEAFF
d_call: TRBD1; j_call: TRBJ2-6; v_call: TRBV19; clone_size: few; cdr3_nt: TGTGCCAGTAGTATACAGACAGGGGCTGGGGCCAACGTCCTGACTTTC; cdr3_aa: CASSIQTGAGANVLTF
d_call: .; j_call: TRBJ2-1; v_call: TRBV5-3; clone_size: .; cdr3_nt: TGTGCCAGCAGCTTGGATCGGGGTCAGGGCAATGAGCAGTTCTTC; cdr3_aa: CASSLDRGQGNEQFF
d_call: TRBD2; j_call: TRBJ2-7; v_call: TRBV4-1; clone_size: few; cdr3_nt: TGTGCCAGCAGCCAAGATCTTATGACTAGCGGGAGGGAGCAGTACTTC; cdr3_aa: CASSQDLMTSGREQYF
d_call: .; j_call: TRBJ1-1; v_call: TRBV6-1; clone_size: .; cdr3_nt: TGTGCCAGCATCTCCCCCCCCCCGAACACTGAAGCTTTCTTT; cdr3_aa: CASISPPPNTEAFF
d_call: TRBD1; j_call: TRBJ2-7; v_call: TRBV5-4; clone_size: many; cdr3_nt: TGTGCCAGCACCTTCAGGGGGAGTGATAACGAGCAGTACTTC; cdr3_aa: CASTFRGSDNEQYF
d_call: .; j_call: TRBJ1-4; v_call: TRBV4-3; clone_size: few; cdr3_nt: TGCGCCAGCAGCCAGACAGCCTCGGTCGGTGAAAAACTGTTTTTT; cdr3_aa: CASSQTASVGEKLFF
d_call: .; j_call: TRBJ1-6; v_call: TRBV28; clone_size: .; cdr3_nt: TGTGCCAGCAGTTTAGGAGGTGCATTTATTTCACCCCTCCACTTT; cdr3_aa: CASSLGGAFISPLHF
d_call: TRBD2; j_call: TRBJ2-3; v_call: TRBV10-3; clone_size: few; cdr3_nt: TGTGCCATTTGGGCCACTAGCGGGTCAGGTACGCAGTATTTT; cdr3_aa: CAIWATSGSGTQYF
d_call: TRBD1; j_call: TRBJ2-2; v_call: TRBV7-8; clone_size: few; cdr3_nt: TGTGCCAGCAGCTTAGGAGGGGGCACAGGGGTAGTCGGGGAGCTGTTTTTT; cdr3_aa: CASSLGGGTGVVGELFF
d_call: .; j_call: TRBJ1-1; v_call: TRBV6-2/TRBV6-3; clone_size: .; cdr3_nt: TGTGCCAGCAGCTACAGGAATAGGCAAAACACTGAAGCTTTCTTT; cdr3_aa: CASSYRNRQNTEAFF
d_call: .; j_call: TRBJ2-3; v_call: TRBV7-9; clone_size: .; cdr3_nt: TGTGCCAGCAGCCTAGGGAGTTCCACAGATACGCAGTATTTT; cdr3_aa: CASSLGSSTDTQYF
d_call: TRBD2; j_call: TRBJ2-1; v_call: TRBV6-2/TRBV6-3; clone_size: .; cdr3_nt: TGTGCCAGCAGTTACTTTGCGGGAGATAGTAATGAGCAGTTCTTC; cdr3_aa: CASSYFAGDSNEQFF
d_call: TRBD1; j_call: TRBJ1-2; v_call: TRBV7-2; clone_size: .; cdr3_nt: TGTGCCAGCAGCTTAGACCCCGACAGGGGGCTCTATGGCTACACCTTC; cdr3_aa: CASSLDPDRGLYGYTF
d_call: .; j_call: TRBJ2-4; v_call: TRBV6-1; clone_size: .; cdr3_nt: TGTGCCAGCAGTGAGGTCCGGAAGGACATTCAGTACTTC; cdr3_aa: CASSEVRKDIQYF
d_call: TRBD2; j_call: TRBJ2-5; v_call: TRBV3-1; clone_size: .; cdr3_nt: TGTGCCAGCAGCCTGAAACTAGCGGCCCTTTACTTC; cdr3_aa: CASSLKLAALYF
d_call: .; j_call: TRBJ2-3; v_call: TRBV6-5; clone_size: few; cdr3_nt: TGTGCCAGCAGTTACGGAGGGCGTAACACAGATACGCAGTATTTT; cdr3_aa: CASSYGGRNTDTQYF
d_call: TRBD1; j_call: TRBJ1-4; v_call: TRBV12-3/TRBV12-4; clone_size: few; cdr3_nt: TGTGCCAGCAGTGGGACCGGGACAGTGTCTGAAAAACTGTTTTTT; cdr3_aa: CASSGTGTVSEKLFF
d_call: .; j_call: TRBJ2-2; v_call: TRBV20-1; clone_size: .; cdr3_nt: TGCAGTGCTAGGAGGGGAACCGGGGAGCTGTTTTTT; cdr3_aa: CSARRGTGELFF
d_call: TRBD2; j_call: TRBJ2-7; v_call: TRBV7-2; clone_size: .; cdr3_nt: TGTGCCAGCCAAAAGCGGGAGGGCCTAAAGCAGTACTTC; cdr3_aa: CASQKREGLKQYF
d_call: .; j_call: TRBJ1-3; v_call: TRBV7-9; clone_size: .; cdr3_nt: TGTGCCACGGAAGGACCCGGCCAAGGAAACACCATATATTTT; cdr3_aa: CATEGPGQGNTIYF
d_call: .; j_call: TRBJ1-5; v_call: TRBV15; clone_size: once; cdr3_nt: TGTGCCACCAGCAGAGATCGTCAGCCCCAGCATTTT; cdr3_aa: CATSRDRQPQHF